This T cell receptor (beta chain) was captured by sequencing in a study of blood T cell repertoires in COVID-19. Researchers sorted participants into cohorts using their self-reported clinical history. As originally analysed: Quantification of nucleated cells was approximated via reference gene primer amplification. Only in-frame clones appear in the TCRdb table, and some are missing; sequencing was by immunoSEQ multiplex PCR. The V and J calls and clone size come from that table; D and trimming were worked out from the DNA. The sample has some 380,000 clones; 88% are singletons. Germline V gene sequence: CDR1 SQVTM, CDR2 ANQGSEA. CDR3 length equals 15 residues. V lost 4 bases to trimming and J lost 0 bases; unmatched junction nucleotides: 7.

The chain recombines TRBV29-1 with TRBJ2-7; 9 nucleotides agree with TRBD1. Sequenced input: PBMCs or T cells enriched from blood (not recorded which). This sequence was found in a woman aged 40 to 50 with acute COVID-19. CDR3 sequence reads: CSVGGQGRGSYEQYF. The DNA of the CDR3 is TGCAGCGTTGGAGGACAGGGGAGAGGCTCCTACGAGCAGTACTTC.